One T cell receptor beta chain is described in this entry. Its specificity is not known. Between the trimmed V and J ends, which lost 1 base and 5 bases, there was a span of 8 bases. The germline V gene encodes CDR1 MGHRA and CDR2 YSYEKL. This CDR3 is built from 14 residues. The PCR contained 60 Vbeta and 13 Jbeta primers. TCRdb's copy holds only in-frame clones and misses some; the assay was immunoSEQ multiplex PCR. The profile shows about 92,000 clones, around 77% of them singletons. The source of the sample is a study of cytomegalovirus exposure and HLA in healthy donors. Study outcomes and limitations: Among TCR sequences, most were rare, though some public TCRs appeared in many donors.

The TCR was taken from a man aged 45-65 years in good health and CMV-seropositive. The chain employs TRBV4-1 and TRBJ2-2; a weak D match, TRBD1 (6 bases). The sequencing input was PBMCs. The CDR3 region is CASSQGRGTGELFF. The DNA for the CDR3 is TGCGCCAGCAGCCAAGGCAGGGGAACCGGGGAGCTGTTTTTT.